The 5 T cell receptor beta chains given below trace back to one sample, sequenced in a study of T cell responses to AZD1222 COVID-19 vaccine. The method was immunoSEQ multiplex PCR; TCRdb's version includes in-frame clones alone and lacks a portion of them. This repertoire shows tens of thousands of clones, 80% to 90% found once; its top ten account for less than 2%. This specimen was peripheral blood, taken on day 0 of AZD1222 vaccination. These receptors originate from an adult in good health.

The chain carries TRBV24-1 and TRBJ2-2; D assignment may be TRBD1 or TRBD2 (5 bases each). The CDR3 runs to 15 residues. The germline V gene encodes CDR1 KGHDR and CDR2 SFDVKD. V was trimmed by 6 bases and J by 4 bases, leaving 14 bases between them. The DNA for the CDR3 is TGTGCCACCAGTCCGGGTGGGACCACCACCGGGGAGCTGTTTTTT. This gives the protein CATSPGGTTTGELFF.

The chain is built from TRBV2 and TRBJ1-2; possible D gene TRBD1, 5 bases. The V gene's germline CDR1 is SNHLY and CDR2 FYNNEI. V was cut by 3 bases and J by 7 bases, with 9 bases left in between. CDR3 length: 12 amino acids. CDR3 DNA sequence: TGTGCCAGCAGTGATAGGGGCGGTGGCTACACCTTC. Translating it yields CASSDRGGGYTF.

This chain uses TRBV6-2 or TRBV6-3 with TRBJ2-7; 9 positions match TRBD2. CDR1 is MNHEY and CDR2 is SVGEGT in the germline V gene. The V segment lost 6 bases and the J segment 0 bases; nucleotides outside the gene matches: 21. The CDR3 has 20 amino acids. In DNA, the CDR3 is TGTGCCAGCAGCAGCCGCCCTCTAGCGGGAATCCGACTCTCCTCCTACGAGCAGTACTTC. Protein: CASSSRPLAGIRLSSYEQYF.

The chain recombines TRBV3-1 (or the pseudogene TRBV3-2) with TRBJ2-7; D ambiguous. The length of the CDR3 is 15 residues. Germline V lookup: CDR1 LGHDT, CDR2 YNNKEL (reference sequence). The V end lost 0 bases, the J end lost 4 bases, and 13 bases lay between the germline ends. Here the CDR3 DNA reads TGTGCCAGCAGCCAAGAGCAAGGGTTGAAGTACGAGCAGTACTTC. It translates to CASSQEQGLKYEQYF.

Turning to this clone: The identical CDR3 is also encoded by other nucleotide sequences in the sample. The V and J genes are TRBV18 and TRBJ1-1; no reliable D call. The germline gives CDR1 KGHSH, CDR2 LQKENI. CDR3 size: 13 residues. V gave up 3 bases and J gave up 0 bases, with 5 bases separating them. CDR3 bases: TGTGCCAGCTCACCGCAACTGAACACTGAAGCTTTCTTT. This sequence encodes CASSPQLNTEAFF.